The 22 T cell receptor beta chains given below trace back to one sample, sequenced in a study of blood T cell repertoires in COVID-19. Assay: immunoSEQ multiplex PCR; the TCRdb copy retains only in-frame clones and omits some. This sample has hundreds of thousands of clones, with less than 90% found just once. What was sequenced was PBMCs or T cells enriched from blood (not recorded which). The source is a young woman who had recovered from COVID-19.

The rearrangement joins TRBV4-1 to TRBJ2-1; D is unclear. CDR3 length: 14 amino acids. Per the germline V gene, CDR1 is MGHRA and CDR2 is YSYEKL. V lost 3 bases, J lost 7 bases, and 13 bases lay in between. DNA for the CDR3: TGCGCCAGCAGCCAGATAGCTTTTAGGAATGAGCAGTTCTTC. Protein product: CASSQIAFRNEQFF.

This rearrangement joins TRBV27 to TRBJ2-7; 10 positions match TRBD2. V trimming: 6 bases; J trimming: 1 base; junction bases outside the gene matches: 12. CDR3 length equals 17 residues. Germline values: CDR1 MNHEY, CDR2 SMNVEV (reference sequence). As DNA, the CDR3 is TGTGCCAGCAGCCCAGGGTGGCGGACTAGCGGTTCCTACGAGCAGTACTTC. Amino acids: CASSPGWRTSGSYEQYF.

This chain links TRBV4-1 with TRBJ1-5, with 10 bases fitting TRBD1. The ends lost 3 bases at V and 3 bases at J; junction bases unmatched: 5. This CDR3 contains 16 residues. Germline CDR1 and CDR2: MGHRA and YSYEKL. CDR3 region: CASSQIGTGANQPQHF. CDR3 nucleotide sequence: TGCGCCAGCAGCCAGATTGGGACAGGGGCCAATCAGCCCCAGCATTTT.

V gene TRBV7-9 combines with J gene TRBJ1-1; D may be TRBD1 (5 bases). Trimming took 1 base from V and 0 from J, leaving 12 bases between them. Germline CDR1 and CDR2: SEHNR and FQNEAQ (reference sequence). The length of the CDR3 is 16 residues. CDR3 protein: CASSLVGGVLNTEAFF. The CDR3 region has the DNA TGTGCCAGCAGCTTAGTCGGGGGGGTCCTGAACACTGAAGCTTTCTTT.

CDR3: CASSSVGQRTDTQYF. CDR3 nucleotide sequence: TGTGCCAGCAGCTCAGTGGGACAGCGCACAGATACGCAGTATTTT. The V and J genes are TRBV21-1 and TRBJ2-3; no DNA check was done on the table's D call, TRBD1. TRBV21-1 is reported as a pseudogene. CDR3 size: 15 residues.

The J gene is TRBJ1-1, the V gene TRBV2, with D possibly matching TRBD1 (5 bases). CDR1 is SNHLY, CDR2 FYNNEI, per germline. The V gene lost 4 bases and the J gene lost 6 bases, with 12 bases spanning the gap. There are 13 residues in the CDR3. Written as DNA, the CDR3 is TGTGCCAGCAGTGGGGAGGGAGGGGCTGAAGCTTTCTTT. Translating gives CASSGEGGAEAFF.

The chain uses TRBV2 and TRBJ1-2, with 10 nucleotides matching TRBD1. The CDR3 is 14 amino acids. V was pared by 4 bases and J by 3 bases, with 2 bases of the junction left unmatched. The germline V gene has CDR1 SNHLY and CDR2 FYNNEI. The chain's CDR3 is CASSGQGAYYGYTF. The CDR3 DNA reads TGTGCCAGCAGTGGACAGGGGGCTTACTATGGCTACACCTTC.

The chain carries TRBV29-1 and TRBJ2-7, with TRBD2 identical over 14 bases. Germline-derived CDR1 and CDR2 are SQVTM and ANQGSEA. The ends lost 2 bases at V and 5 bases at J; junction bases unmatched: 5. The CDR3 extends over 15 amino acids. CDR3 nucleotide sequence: TGCAGCGTTGAACGACTAGCGGGGGGGCGCGACGAGCAGTACTTC. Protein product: CSVERLAGGRDEQYF.

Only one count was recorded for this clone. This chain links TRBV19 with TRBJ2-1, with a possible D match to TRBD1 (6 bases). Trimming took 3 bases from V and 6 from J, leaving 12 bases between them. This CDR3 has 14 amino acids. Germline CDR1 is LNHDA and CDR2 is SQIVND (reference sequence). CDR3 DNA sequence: TGTGCCAGTAGTATGGTAACAGGGTCCAATGAGCAGTTCTTC. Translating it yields CASSMVTGSNEQFF.

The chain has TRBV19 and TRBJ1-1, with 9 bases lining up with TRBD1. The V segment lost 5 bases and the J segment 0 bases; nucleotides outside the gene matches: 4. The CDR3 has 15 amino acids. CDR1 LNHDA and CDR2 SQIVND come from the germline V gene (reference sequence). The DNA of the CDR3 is TGTGCCAGTAGTGCGGACAGGGGCATGAACACTGAAGCTTTCTTT. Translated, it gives CASSADRGMNTEAFF.

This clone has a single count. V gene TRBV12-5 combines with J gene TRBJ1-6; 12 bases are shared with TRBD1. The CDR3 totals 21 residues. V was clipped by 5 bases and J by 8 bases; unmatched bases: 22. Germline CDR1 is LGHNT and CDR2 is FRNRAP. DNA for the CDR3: TGTGCTAGTGGTCTTCAAGCCGCCCTCCGGGACAGGGGGCGAGGGGATTCACCCCTCCACTTT. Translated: CASGLQAALRDRGRGDSPLHF.

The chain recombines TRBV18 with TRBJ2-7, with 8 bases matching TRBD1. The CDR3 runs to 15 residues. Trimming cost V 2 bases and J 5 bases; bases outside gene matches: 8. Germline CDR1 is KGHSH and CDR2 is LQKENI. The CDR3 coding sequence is TGTGCCAGCTCACCAATCTCGGACAGGGCGAACGAGCAGTACTTC. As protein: CASSPISDRANEQYF.

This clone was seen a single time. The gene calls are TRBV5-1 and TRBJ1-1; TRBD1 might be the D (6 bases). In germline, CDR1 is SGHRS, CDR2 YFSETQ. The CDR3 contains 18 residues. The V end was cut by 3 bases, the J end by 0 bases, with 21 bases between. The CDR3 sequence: CASSSHRDGTAMNTEAFF. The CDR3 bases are TGCGCCAGCAGCTCCCACAGGGACGGAACGGCCATGAACACTGAAGCTTTCTTT.

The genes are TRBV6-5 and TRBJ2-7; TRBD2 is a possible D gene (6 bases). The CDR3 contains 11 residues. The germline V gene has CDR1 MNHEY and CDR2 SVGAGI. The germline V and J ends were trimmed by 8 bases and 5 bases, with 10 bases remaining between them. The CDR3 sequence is CASGTGDEQYF. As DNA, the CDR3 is TGTGCCAGCGGGACGGGGGACGAGCAGTACTTC.

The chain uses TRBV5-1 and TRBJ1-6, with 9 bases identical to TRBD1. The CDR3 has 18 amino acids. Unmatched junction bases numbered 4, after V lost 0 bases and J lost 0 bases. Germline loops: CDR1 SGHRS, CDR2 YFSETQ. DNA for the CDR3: TGCGCCAGCAGCTTGGGCGACAGGGGGAGCTCCTATAATTCACCCCTCCACTTT. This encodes CASSLGDRGSSYNSPLHF.

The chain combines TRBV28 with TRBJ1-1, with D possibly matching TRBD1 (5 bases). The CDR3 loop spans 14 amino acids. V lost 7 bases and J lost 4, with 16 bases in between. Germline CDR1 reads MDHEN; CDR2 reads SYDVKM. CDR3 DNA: TGTGCCAGCACCGCCCGACAGTCTTTCACTGAAGCTTTCTTT. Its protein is CASTARQSFTEAFF.

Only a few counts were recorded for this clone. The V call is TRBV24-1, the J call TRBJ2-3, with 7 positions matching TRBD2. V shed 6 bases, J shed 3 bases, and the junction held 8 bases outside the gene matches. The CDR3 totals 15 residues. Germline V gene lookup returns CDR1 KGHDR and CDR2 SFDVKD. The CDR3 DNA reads TGTGCCACCAGTAAGGAAGCGGGGCGTACAGATACGCAGTATTTT. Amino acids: CATSKEAGRTDTQYF.

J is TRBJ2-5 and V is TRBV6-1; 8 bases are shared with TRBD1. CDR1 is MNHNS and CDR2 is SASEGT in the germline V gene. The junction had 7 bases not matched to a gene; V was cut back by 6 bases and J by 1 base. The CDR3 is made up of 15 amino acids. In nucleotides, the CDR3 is TGTGCCAGCAGCCACCCCGGACAGGGCCAAGAGACCCAGTACTTC. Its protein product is CASSHPGQGQETQYF.

This chain's CDR3 is CASSQDHLAGAGEQYF. CDR3 nucleotides: TGTGCCAGCAGCCAAGACCACCTAGCGGGGGCGGGGGAGCAGTACTTC. This chain uses TRBV4-2 with TRBJ2-7; 10 bases agree with TRBD2. The V segment lost 0 bases and the J segment 7 bases; nucleotides outside the gene matches: 9. Germline V lookup: CDR1 LGHNA, CDR2 YNFKEQ. This CDR3 region has 16 residues.

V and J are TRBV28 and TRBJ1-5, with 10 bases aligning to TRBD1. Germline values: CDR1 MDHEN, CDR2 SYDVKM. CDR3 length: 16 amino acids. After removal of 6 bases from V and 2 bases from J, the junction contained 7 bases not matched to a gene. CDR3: CASSPFGTGGNQPQHF. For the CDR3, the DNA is TGTGCCAGCAGCCCATTTGGGACAGGGGGCAATCAGCCCCAGCATTTT.

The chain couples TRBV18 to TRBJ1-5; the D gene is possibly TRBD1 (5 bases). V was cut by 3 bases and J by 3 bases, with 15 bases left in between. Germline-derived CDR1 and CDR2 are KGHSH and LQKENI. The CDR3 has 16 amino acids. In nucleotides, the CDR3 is TGTGCCAGCTCACCGTCGGGGGACGGCTTCAATCAGCCCCAGCATTTT. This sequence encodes CASSPSGDGFNQPQHF.

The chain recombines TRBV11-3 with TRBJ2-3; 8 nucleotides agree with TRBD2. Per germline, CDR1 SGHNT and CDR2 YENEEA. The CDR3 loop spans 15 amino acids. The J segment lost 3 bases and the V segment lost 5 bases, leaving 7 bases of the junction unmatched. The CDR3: CASSPRGGPTDTQYF. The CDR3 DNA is TGTGCCAGCAGCCCACGGGGGGGGCCAACAGATACGCAGTATTTT.